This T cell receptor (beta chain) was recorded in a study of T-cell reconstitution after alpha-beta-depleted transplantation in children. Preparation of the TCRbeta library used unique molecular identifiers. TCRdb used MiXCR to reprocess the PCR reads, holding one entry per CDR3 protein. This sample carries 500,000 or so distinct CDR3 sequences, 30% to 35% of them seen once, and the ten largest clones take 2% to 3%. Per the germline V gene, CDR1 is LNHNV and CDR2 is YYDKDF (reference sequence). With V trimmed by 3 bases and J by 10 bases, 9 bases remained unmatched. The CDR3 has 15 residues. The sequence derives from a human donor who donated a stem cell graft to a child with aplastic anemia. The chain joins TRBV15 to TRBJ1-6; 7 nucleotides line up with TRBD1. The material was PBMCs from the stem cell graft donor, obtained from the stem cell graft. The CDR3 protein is CATSRKTGVGSPLHF. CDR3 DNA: TGTGCCACCAGCAGGAAAACAGGGGTTGGCTCACCCCTCCACTTT.